A selection of T cell receptor beta chains follows, all from one sample in a study of control samples from healthy donors and cancer patients. Clones were read by immunoSEQ multiplex PCR, and TCRdb kept only the in-frame ones, dropping some. Here the sample spans about 130,000 clones, approximately 92% being singletons. Specimen: PBMCs. The receptors were gathered from a man older than 75 with head and neck cancer. CDR3s include the opening cysteine and the closing phenylalanine or tryptophan. The D gene is left open where the match is weak. Size tells how often a clone was seen (once, few, many) or the class of an expanded clone, and some rows leave it out.

D gene: .; J gene: TRBJ2-1; V gene: TRBV18; clone size: .; CDR3 DNA: TGTGCCAGCTCACCTTTAGGGGGATCCTACAATGAGCAGTTCTTC; CDR3 protein: CASSPLGGSYNEQFF
D gene: TRBD1; J gene: TRBJ1-2; V gene: TRBV10-2; clone size: .; CDR3 DNA: TGCGCCAGCAGGCCGACAGGGGGCGGCGGCTACACCTTC; CDR3 protein: CASRPTGGGGYTF
D gene: .; J gene: TRBJ2-2; V gene: TRBV5-1; clone size: .; CDR3 DNA: TGCGCCAGCAGCCCAAGGATCAGGGGCCTCACGACCGGGGAGCTGTTTTTT; CDR3 protein: CASSPRIRGLTTGELFF
D gene: TRBD2; J gene: TRBJ2-7; V gene: TRBV19; clone size: .; CDR3 DNA: TGTGCCAGTAGTTCCACCCATTATCCCGGGACTACCTCCTACGAGCAGTACTTC; CDR3 protein: CASSSTHYPGTTSYEQYF
D gene: TRBD2; J gene: TRBJ2-2; V gene: TRBV4-3; clone size: .; CDR3 DNA: TGCGCCAGCAGCCGCAGACTAGCGGCGAACACCGGGGAGCTGTTTTTT; CDR3 protein: CASSRRLAANTGELFF
D gene: TRBD1; J gene: TRBJ2-2; V gene: TRBV5-4; clone size: .; CDR3 DNA: TGTGCCAGCAGCTTGGAGGTGGCGTGGGGACAGAGCACCGGGGAGCTGTTTTTT; CDR3 protein: CASSLEVAWGQSTGELFF
D gene: .; J gene: TRBJ1-2; V gene: TRBV6-5; clone size: once; CDR3 DNA: TGTGCCAGCAGTCCCCGACAGACCCGGGGTGGCTACACCTTC; CDR3 protein: CASSPRQTRGGYTF
D gene: .; J gene: TRBJ1-1; V gene: TRBV9; clone size: medium-sized; CDR3 DNA: TGTGCCAGCAGCTTCGGCGCGAACACTGAAGCTTTCTTT; CDR3 protein: CASSFGANTEAFF
D gene: TRBD1; J gene: TRBJ2-1; V gene: TRBV29-1; clone size: .; CDR3 DNA: TGCAGCGTTGAAGATCAGGGGGCTGGCAAGCAGTTCTTC; CDR3 protein: CSVEDQGAGKQFF
D gene: TRBD2; J gene: TRBJ2-7; V gene: TRBV27; clone size: .; CDR3 DNA: TGTGCCAGCAGTCCTGTAGCGGGAGTAAGGGACGAGCAGTACTTC; CDR3 protein: CASSPVAGVRDEQYF
D gene: TRBD1; J gene: TRBJ1-4; V gene: TRBV9; clone size: once; CDR3 DNA: TGTGCCAGCAGCCTGGACAGGGGGACGGAAAAACTGTTTTTT; CDR3 protein: CASSLDRGTEKLFF
D gene: .; J gene: TRBJ2-7; V gene: TRBV7-2; clone size: .; CDR3 DNA: TGTGCCAGCAGCTTATGGCCTCTCATCTCCTACGAGCAGTACTTC; CDR3 protein: CASSLWPLISYEQYF
D gene: .; J gene: TRBJ1-1; V gene: TRBV14; clone size: once; CDR3 DNA: TGTGCCAGCAGCCAAATCAGGGGCGCGGGCACTGAAGCTTTCTTT; CDR3 protein: CASSQIRGAGTEAFF
D gene: TRBD2; J gene: TRBJ2-1; V gene: TRBV9; clone size: .; CDR3 DNA: TGTGCCAGCAGCCTCAGCGGGGGGGCTTACAATGAGCAGTTCTTC; CDR3 protein: CASSLSGGAYNEQFF
D gene: .; J gene: TRBJ1-2; V gene: TRBV10-3; clone size: .; CDR3 DNA: TGTGCCATCAGGAAGGACGGACTCTGGGGCTACACCTTC; CDR3 protein: CAIRKDGLWGYTF
D gene: .; J gene: TRBJ1-2; V gene: TRBV7-8; clone size: .; CDR3 DNA: TGTGCCAGCAGCTTAGTTCGGGCAAACTATGGCTACACCTTC; CDR3 protein: CASSLVRANYGYTF
D gene: .; J gene: TRBJ1-2; V gene: TRBV6-1; clone size: .; CDR3 DNA: TGTGCCAGCAGTGAAGTAGGGCAGGGCGGTTATGGCTACACCTTC; CDR3 protein: CASSEVGQGGYGYTF
D gene: .; J gene: TRBJ1-2; V gene: TRBV25-1; clone size: .; CDR3 DNA: TGTGCCAGCACGGGGGGTTTGTTGTATGGCTACACCTTC; CDR3 protein: CASTGGLLYGYTF
D gene: .; J gene: TRBJ2-7; V gene: TRBV4-2; clone size: once; CDR3 DNA: TGTGCCAGCAGCCTCGATCCCGGGACAACCTACGAGCAGTACTTC; CDR3 protein: CASSLDPGTTYEQYF
D gene: TRBD1; J gene: TRBJ1-3; V gene: TRBV6-1; clone size: few; CDR3 DNA: TGTGCCAGCAGTGAAGACAGGGGCCCTGGAAACACCATATATTTT; CDR3 protein: CASSEDRGPGNTIYF
D gene: .; J gene: TRBJ1-5; V gene: TRBV10-3; clone size: .; CDR3 DNA: TGTGCCATCAGTGAGGCCCAGGGTCGTATGCATTTT; CDR3 protein: CAISEAQGRMHF
D gene: .; J gene: TRBJ2-6; V gene: TRBV9; clone size: .; CDR3 DNA: TGTGCCAGCAGCGTGACAGGTGCGGGGGCCAACGTCCTGACTTTC; CDR3 protein: CASSVTGAGANVLTF
D gene: .; J gene: TRBJ1-3; V gene: TRBV9; clone size: .; CDR3 DNA: TGTGCCAGCAGCCGAGGGACAGGAAACACCATATATTTT; CDR3 protein: CASSRGTGNTIYF
D gene: .; J gene: TRBJ2-7; V gene: TRBV18; clone size: .; CDR3 DNA: TGTGCCAGCTCACCACCGGTCGTCCGGGATCCCTACGAGCAGTACTTC; CDR3 protein: CASSPPVVRDPYEQYF
D gene: .; J gene: TRBJ2-7; V gene: TRBV11-2; clone size: .; CDR3 DNA: TGTGCCAGCAGCTTAGGTAGGGGCTACGAGCAGTACTTC; CDR3 protein: CASSLGRGYEQYF
D gene: .; J gene: TRBJ1-2; V gene: TRBV6-5; clone size: .; CDR3 DNA: TGTGCCAGCCGACAGGACTATGGCTACACCTTC; CDR3 protein: CASRQDYGYTF
D gene: .; J gene: TRBJ1-5; V gene: TRBV12-3/TRBV12-4; clone size: .; CDR3 DNA: TGTGCCAGCAGCCTAGGAGTGAATCAGCCCCAGCATTTT; CDR3 protein: CASSLGVNQPQHF
D gene: .; J gene: TRBJ2-7; V gene: TRBV5-5; clone size: .; CDR3 DNA: TGTGCCAGCAGCTCTGATGATGGTGTAGAGCAGTACTTC; CDR3 protein: CASSSDDGVEQYF
D gene: .; J gene: TRBJ1-6; V gene: TRBV19; clone size: .; CDR3 DNA: TGTGCCAGTAGTATAGTGCGTCAGGGGAATTCACCCCTCCACTTT; CDR3 protein: CASSIVRQGNSPLHF
D gene: .; J gene: TRBJ2-1; V gene: TRBV24-1; clone size: .; CDR3 DNA: TGTGCCACCAGTGACTCGGTGTCGGAATCCTACAATGAGCAGTTCTTC; CDR3 protein: CATSDSVSESYNEQFF
D gene: .; J gene: TRBJ2-2; V gene: TRBV5-1; clone size: .; CDR3 DNA: TGCGCCAGCAGCGGCGGCTTCTTGTACACCGGGGAGCTGTTTTTT; CDR3 protein: CASSGGFLYTGELFF
D gene: TRBD2; J gene: TRBJ2-7; V gene: TRBV3-1/TRBV3-2; clone size: .; CDR3 DNA: TGTGCCAGCAGCCAAGGTCCCAAGGTTCTAGCGGGAGACAGAGGGAACGAGCAGTACTTC; CDR3 protein: CASSQGPKVLAGDRGNEQYF
D gene: .; J gene: TRBJ2-3; V gene: TRBV2; clone size: few; CDR3 DNA: TGTGCCAGCAGGGACCTCCAAGATACGCAGTATTTT; CDR3 protein: CASRDLQDTQYF
D gene: .; J gene: TRBJ2-1; V gene: TRBV5-1; clone size: .; CDR3 DNA: TGCGCCAGCTCCCAGCCCGCACACCTAGGAGCTAATGAGCAGTTCTTC; CDR3 protein: CASSQPAHLGANEQFF
D gene: TRBD1; J gene: TRBJ1-2; V gene: TRBV2; clone size: .; CDR3 DNA: TGTGCCAGCAGGACAGGGCGTTTGGATGGCTACACCTTC; CDR3 protein: CASRTGRLDGYTF
D gene: .; J gene: TRBJ1-1; V gene: TRBV27; clone size: once; CDR3 DNA: TGTGCCAGCAGTTTATTGCAGAACACTGAAGCTTTCTTT; CDR3 protein: CASSLLQNTEAFF
D gene: TRBD2; J gene: TRBJ2-1; V gene: TRBV7-2; clone size: .; CDR3 DNA: TGTGCCAGCAGCTTAGTCAGCGGGGTTTGGGATGAGCAGTTCTTC; CDR3 protein: CASSLVSGVWDEQFF
D gene: TRBD2; J gene: TRBJ2-7; V gene: TRBV5-8; clone size: .; CDR3 DNA: TGTGCCAGCAGCTCCTGGACAGCTAGCGGGAGTATGAAGCAGTACTTC; CDR3 protein: CASSSWTASGSMKQYF
D gene: .; J gene: TRBJ2-7; V gene: TRBV10-2; clone size: .; CDR3 DNA: TGCGCCAGCAGTGAGTTTAAGGCAGGTCGTGCCTACGAGCAGTACTTC; CDR3 protein: CASSEFKAGRAYEQYF
D gene: .; J gene: TRBJ1-2; V gene: TRBV7-9; clone size: once; CDR3 DNA: TGTGCCAGCAGCTTCGGAGGGGGTCCCACCGGCTACACCTTC; CDR3 protein: CASSFGGGPTGYTF
D gene: .; J gene: TRBJ1-5; V gene: TRBV5-1; clone size: .; CDR3 DNA: TGCGCCAGCAGCTTGGACAGGACCGATCAGCCCCAGCATTTT; CDR3 protein: CASSLDRTDQPQHF
D gene: TRBD1; J gene: TRBJ1-2; V gene: TRBV7-2; clone size: .; CDR3 DNA: TGTGCCAGCAGCCAAGGGGGGGACAGGGGGCGTGGCTACACCTTC; CDR3 protein: CASSQGGDRGRGYTF
D gene: .; J gene: TRBJ2-5; V gene: TRBV19; clone size: .; CDR3 DNA: TGTGCCAGTAGACCCGGCGGGGAAGAGACCCAGTACTTC; CDR3 protein: CASRPGGEETQYF
D gene: TRBD1; J gene: TRBJ2-6; V gene: TRBV7-8; clone size: .; CDR3 DNA: TGTGCCAGCAGCTGGAGGACAGGGTCTCGCTCTGGGGCCAACGTCCTGACTTTC; CDR3 protein: CASSWRTGSRSGANVLTF
D gene: .; J gene: TRBJ2-7; V gene: TRBV6-2/TRBV6-3; clone size: .; CDR3 DNA: TGTGCCAGCAGTTTCAGGGGTTCCTACGAGCAGTACTTC; CDR3 protein: CASSFRGSYEQYF
D gene: TRBD1; J gene: TRBJ2-3; V gene: TRBV30; clone size: .; CDR3 DNA: TGTGCCTGGGGTCTTCGGACAGGGGGCACAGATACGCAGTATTTT; CDR3 protein: CAWGLRTGGTDTQYF
D gene: .; J gene: TRBJ1-1; V gene: TRBV5-5; clone size: once; CDR3 DNA: TGTGCCAGCAGCTTGGGGCAGGGGAGAGGCAACACTGAAGCTTTCTTT; CDR3 protein: CASSLGQGRGNTEAFF
D gene: .; J gene: TRBJ1-1; V gene: TRBV7-9; clone size: .; CDR3 DNA: TGTGCCAGCAGCTCTGGGTTAAACACTGAAGCTTTCTTT; CDR3 protein: CASSSGLNTEAFF
D gene: TRBD2; J gene: TRBJ2-7; V gene: TRBV29-1; clone size: .; CDR3 DNA: TGCAGCGTCCTACTAGCGGGAGCCTACGAGCAGTACTTC; CDR3 protein: CSVLLAGAYEQYF